A selection of T cell receptor beta chains follows, all from one sample in a study of cytomegalovirus exposure and HLA in healthy donors. TCRdb keeps only in-frame clones here, not all; method: immunoSEQ multiplex PCR. The sample lists 150,000 to 200,000 clones; around 79% were seen once. The sample taken for sequencing was PBMCs. The source of these receptors is a woman between 45 and 65 years old in good health and CMV-seronegative. Both conserved end residues are part of each CDR3. The D gene is left open where the match is weak. Not every row has a clone size; where given, it reads once, few, many or a size class.

TRBV6-6	.	TRBJ1-5	.	TGTGCCAGCATAGGAGGTTTTAGCAATCAGCCCCAGCATTTT	CASIGGFSNQPQHF
TRBV5-6	many	TRBJ2-7	TRBD1	TGTGCCAGCAGCTTAGACAGGGTTATGGGCTACGACGAGCAGTACTTC	CASSLDRVMGYDEQYF
TRBV6-5	.	TRBJ2-3	.	TGTGCCAGCAGTTTCCGGACAGCAGACACAGATACGCAGTATTTT	CASSFRTADTDTQYF
TRBV29-1	.	TRBJ1-2	.	TGCAGCGTTGAAGATGGGGAGGCCTATGGCTACACCTTC	CSVEDGEAYGYTF
TRBV7-2	.	TRBJ2-2	TRBD2	TGTGCCAGCAGTATAGGGAGACTAGCGGGTTACACCGGGGAGCTGTTTTTT	CASSIGRLAGYTGELFF
TRBV28	.	TRBJ1-6	.	TGTGCCAGCGGATACCACGGGTCCAATTCACCCCTCCACTTT	CASGYHGSNSPLHF
TRBV7-2	.	TRBJ1-1	.	TGTGCCAGCAGCTTAGCAAGGGGCTCTGGGACTGAAGCTTTCTTT	CASSLARGSGTEAFF
TRBV6-1	.	TRBJ1-2	TRBD1	TGTGCCAGCACCCACAGGGGCAGGGGAAACTATGGCTACACCTTC	CASTHRGRGNYGYTF
TRBV20-1	.	TRBJ2-7	.	TGCAGTGGACGGGAAGACTACGAGCAGTACTTC	CSGREDYEQYF
TRBV5-1	many	TRBJ2-7	TRBD1	TGCGCCAGCAGTCCGCGGGCGGTCGACAGGGGGGGAGAGCAGTACTTC	CASSPRAVDRGGEQYF
TRBV2	.	TRBJ1-2	TRBD1	TGTGCCAGCAGCGTAGGGGGGAGGACAGGGGGCTTGGAGGGCTACACCTTC	CASSVGGRTGGLEGYTF
TRBV28	.	TRBJ1-2	.	TGTGCCAGCGGGGGGTTGGGCTATGGCTACACCTTC	CASGGLGYGYTF
TRBV9	.	TRBJ2-1	.	TGTGCCAGCAGCACCCACCGTCGCGAAGATGAGCAGTTCTTC	CASSTHRREDEQFF
TRBV11-2	.	TRBJ1-6	.	TGTGCCAGCAGGCCAGGGACTGATTCTTCACCCCTCCACTTT	CASRPGTDSSPLHF
TRBV16	.	TRBJ2-1	TRBD2	TGTGCCAGCAGCCAGCTAGCGGGAGGAGCGCGGGAGCAGTTCTTC	CASSQLAGGAREQFF
TRBV5-6	.	TRBJ1-2	.	TGTGCCAGCAGCCCGGCAGGATTAGATGGCTACACCTTC	CASSPAGLDGYTF
TRBV6-5	.	TRBJ2-7	.	TGTGCCAGCAGTCCCTTCCGACAGGCATACGAGCAGTACTTC	CASSPFRQAYEQYF
TRBV2	.	TRBJ1-5	.	TGTGCCAGCAGTGACAATAGCAATCAGCCCCAGCATTTT	CASSDNSNQPQHF
TRBV2	.	TRBJ1-2	TRBD1	TGTGCCAGCAGTGACCAGGGACAGGGTATCAGCTACACCTTC	CASSDQGQGISYTF
TRBV7-6	.	TRBJ2-7	.	TGTGCCAGCAGCTTAGAAGCGGCCGCTGCTGAGCAGTACTTC	CASSLEAAAAEQYF
TRBV28	once	TRBJ1-2	.	TGTGCCAGCAGTTCCCCTAACAGGGTCCTGGTCGGCTACACCTTC	CASSSPNRVLVGYTF
TRBV29-1	.	TRBJ1-2	TRBD1	TGCAGCGTGGGGGACAGGGGGAGAAACTATGGCTACACCTTC	CSVGDRGRNYGYTF
TRBV6-6	.	TRBJ2-2	TRBD1	TGTGCCAGCAGTAATGGACAGGTCAACACCGGGGAGCTGTTTTTT	CASSNGQVNTGELFF
TRBV9	.	TRBJ2-7	TRBD1	TGTGCCAGCAGCATATCCGGGACAGGGATCTACGAGCAGTACTTC	CASSISGTGIYEQYF
TRBV6-5	.	TRBJ2-5	TRBD1	TGTGCCAGCAGTTACGGGGACAGGGGGAATCGAGAGACCCAGTACTTC	CASSYGDRGNRETQYF
TRBV15	.	TRBJ1-1	.	TGTGCCACCAGGCTCCCCAATAAGGAGACTGAAGCTTTCTTT	CATRLPNKETEAFF
TRBV11-1	.	TRBJ2-4	.	TGTGCCAGCAGCTTAGCCACAGGGTCTGCCAAAAACATTCAGTACTTC	CASSLATGSAKNIQYF
TRBV5-1	.	TRBJ2-4	.	TGCGCCAGCAGCTTGACGGATAACAGAAGCATTCAGTACTTC	CASSLTDNRSIQYF
TRBV2	.	TRBJ2-7	TRBD1	TGTGCCAGCAGTGTGAGACAGGGAAACGAGCAGTACTTC	CASSVRQGNEQYF
TRBV14	.	TRBJ1-2	TRBD1	TGTGCCAGCAGCCAAGATGTTCGACAGGGGGCCTATGGCTACACCTTC	CASSQDVRQGAYGYTF
TRBV6-5	.	TRBJ2-7	.	TGTGCCAGCAGTTCTCCGGGACTCGCGTCCTACGAGCAGTACTTC	CASSSPGLASYEQYF
TRBV4-1	few	TRBJ2-3	.	TGCGCCAGCAGCCAACCAGGGCCCGGGGATACGCAGTATTTT	CASSQPGPGDTQYF
TRBV5-1	.	TRBJ2-1	.	TGCGCCAGCTCCCGAGGGCGGCTCTCCTACAATGAGCAGTTCTTC	CASSRGRLSYNEQFF
TRBV7-2	.	TRBJ2-5	TRBD2	TGTGCCAGCAGCTCCGGGACTAAAGAGACCCAGTACTTC	CASSSGTKETQYF
TRBV7-2	.	TRBJ2-1	TRBD2	TGTGCCAGCAGCCGTAGGACTAGCGGAAATGAGCAGTTCTTC	CASSRRTSGNEQFF
TRBV5-4	few	TRBJ1-2	.	TGTGCCAGCAGCTTGGCGGGACAAAGAGTCGGCTACACCTTC	CASSLAGQRVGYTF
TRBV5-1	.	TRBJ1-3	TRBD1	TGCGCCAGCAGCTTCGCAGGGGGGAGCTCTGGAAACACCATATATTTT	CASSFAGGSSGNTIYF
TRBV5-1	.	TRBJ1-1	.	TGCGCCAGCAGCCCGGGGACTATAGCTTTCTTT	CASSPGTIAFF
TRBV27	.	TRBJ2-7	.	TGTGCCAGCAGCAGGACTTCCTACGAGCAGTACTTC	CASSRTSYEQYF
TRBV10-2	.	TRBJ2-1	TRBD2	TGCGCCAGCGCCCTAGCGGTACCCTACAATGAGCAGTTCTTC	CASALAVPYNEQFF
TRBV5-6	few	TRBJ1-5	TRBD1	TGTGCCAGCAGCCGTTCCGGGACAGGCAGACAGCCCCAGCATTTT	CASSRSGTGRQPQHF
TRBV19	.	TRBJ2-1	TRBD2	TGTGCCAGTAACAGCGCGGGAGGGTGGGGTGAGCAGTTCTTC	CASNSAGGWGEQFF
TRBV11-1	.	TRBJ2-6	.	TGTGCCAGCAGCTTAGCAGACAGGATCTCTGGGGCCAACGTCCTGACTTTC	CASSLADRISGANVLTF
TRBV5-4	.	TRBJ1-2	.	TGTGCCAGCAGCTCTACTCTACAGGGCAACTATGGCTACACCTTC	CASSSTLQGNYGYTF
TRBV2	.	TRBJ1-2	.	TGTGCCAGCAGTGAGCGGGGAAAGGGTGCCTATGGCTACACCTTC	CASSERGKGAYGYTF